The clone carrying this T cell receptor beta chain showed up many times. V was cut by 0 bases and J by 1 base, with 7 bases left in between. CDR1 and CDR2 (germline): SGHTS, YDEGEE. The CDR3 is made up of 14 amino acids. This sample stems from a study of human T cells and chemical hapten exposure. Time point specified: healthy volunteer bleed at 6 weeks. Total RNA extraction was carried out from unfractionated whole blood. Unique molecular identifiers were linked by the library to individual cDNA molecules. TCRdb recomputed calls from the RACE reads with MiXCR, one row per CDR3 protein. Here the sample spans some 40,000 distinct CDR3 sequences, about 3.7% being singletons.

This chain links TRBV5-8 with TRBJ1-1; D unresolved. Sequenced sample: whole blood. This receptor was obtained from a human donor in good health. Some clones in this sample may be carry-over from other donors' samples. The CDR3 region is CASSLVSQNTEAFF. The CDR3 nucleotides are TGTGCCAGCAGCTTGGTGTCCCAGAACACTGAAGCTTTCTTT.